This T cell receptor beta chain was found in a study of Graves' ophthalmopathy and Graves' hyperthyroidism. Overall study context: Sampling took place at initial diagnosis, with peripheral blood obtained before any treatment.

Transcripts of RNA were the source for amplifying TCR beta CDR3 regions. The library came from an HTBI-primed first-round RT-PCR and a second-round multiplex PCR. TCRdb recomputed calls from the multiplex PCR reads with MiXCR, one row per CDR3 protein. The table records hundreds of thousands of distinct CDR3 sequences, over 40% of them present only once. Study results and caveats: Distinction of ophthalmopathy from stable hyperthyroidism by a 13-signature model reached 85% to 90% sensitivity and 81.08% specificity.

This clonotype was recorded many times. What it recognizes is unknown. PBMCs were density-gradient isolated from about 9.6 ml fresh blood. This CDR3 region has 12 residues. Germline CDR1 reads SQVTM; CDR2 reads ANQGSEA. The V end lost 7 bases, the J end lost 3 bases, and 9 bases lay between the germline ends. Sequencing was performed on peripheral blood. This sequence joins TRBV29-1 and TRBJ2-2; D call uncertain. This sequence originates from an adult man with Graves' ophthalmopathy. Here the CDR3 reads CSGERYTGELFF. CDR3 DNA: TGCAGCGGGGAAAGGTACACCGGGGAGCTGTTTTTT.